This T cell receptor (beta chain) came from a study of blood T cell repertoires in COVID-19. Across the study: Acute and convalescent COVID-19 specimens originated in the United States, Italy and Spain. From T cells, B-cell-depleted T cells, or PBMCs came the material, which was cDNA or gDNA.

Original methodology: Amplification from reference gene primers served as the basis for estimated nucleated cell counts. Sequencing was performed with immunoSEQ multiplex PCR; in TCRdb, only in-frame clones are kept and a portion is missing. D and trimming were read from the DNA, whereas the V and J calls and clone size are those reported in that table. The sample carries some 150,000 clones, approximately 80% recorded once. Between the trimmed V and J ends, which lost 5 bases and 2 bases, there was a span of 10 bases. The germline V gene has CDR1 SNHLY and CDR2 FYNNEI. The CDR3 has 14 residues. Material: peripheral blood. The chain employs TRBV2 and TRBJ1-5; D gene ambiguous. The sequence derives from a woman of 80 years or more with acute or convalescent COVID-19. The CDR3 protein is CASSPNTGNQPQHF. CDR3 nucleotide sequence: TGTGCCAGCAGTCCTAATACTGGCAATCAGCCCCAGCATTTT.